This T cell receptor (beta chain) was observed in a study of low-dose radiotherapy and immunotherapy resistance in tumors. Study-level information: Cyclophosphamide was given intravenously at 200 mg/m2 every two weeks, and each dose came one day before radiation and immunotherapy. With TRAV- and TRBV-specific primers, first-strand cDNA was made, covering the alpha and beta chains.

Over around 19 PCR cycles, TCRs were amplified from a constant-region primer and V-primer adapter. TCRdb passed the reads through MiXCR, listing each CDR3 protein once. This table has about 47,000 distinct CDR3 sequences, approximately 10% appearing once. Specified time point: before trial treatment. The donors' regimen was nivolumab, ipilimumab, aspirin, low-dose cyclophosphamide and low-dose radiotherapy. This clonotype has at least ten counts. The starting material was PBMCs, obtained before treatment. The receptor was derived from a female donor with ovarian cancer.

The CDR3 region has the DNA TGCGCCAGCAGCCAATCTACGCGGGGCTCCATCTATGGCTACACCTTC. Translated: CASSQSTRGSIYGYTF. The V gene is TRBV4-1, the J gene TRBJ1-2, with a tentative D call TRBD1 (5 bases). Trimming took off 2 bases at V and 4 bases at J, with 17 bases between the two ends. CDR1 and CDR2 from the germline V gene are MGHRA and YSYEKL. The CDR3 totals 16 residues.